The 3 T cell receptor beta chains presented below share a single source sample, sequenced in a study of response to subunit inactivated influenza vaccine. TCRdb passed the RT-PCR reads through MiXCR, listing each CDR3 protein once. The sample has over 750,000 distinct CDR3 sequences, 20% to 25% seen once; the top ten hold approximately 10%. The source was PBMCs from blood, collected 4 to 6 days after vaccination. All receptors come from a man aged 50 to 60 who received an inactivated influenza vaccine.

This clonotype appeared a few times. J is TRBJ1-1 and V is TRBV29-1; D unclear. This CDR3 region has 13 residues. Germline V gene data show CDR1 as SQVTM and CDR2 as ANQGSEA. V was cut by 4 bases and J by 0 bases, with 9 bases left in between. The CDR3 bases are TGCAGCGTTGTTCAGGTCATGAACACTGAAGCTTTCTTT. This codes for CSVVQVMNTEAFF.

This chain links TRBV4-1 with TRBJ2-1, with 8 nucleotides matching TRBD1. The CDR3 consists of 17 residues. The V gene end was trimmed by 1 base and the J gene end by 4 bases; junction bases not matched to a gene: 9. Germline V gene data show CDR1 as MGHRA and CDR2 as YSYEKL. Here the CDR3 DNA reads TGCGCCAGCAGCCAAGGTTCTTGGGACAGGAATTACAATGAGCAGTTCTTC. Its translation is CASSQGSWDRNYNEQFF.

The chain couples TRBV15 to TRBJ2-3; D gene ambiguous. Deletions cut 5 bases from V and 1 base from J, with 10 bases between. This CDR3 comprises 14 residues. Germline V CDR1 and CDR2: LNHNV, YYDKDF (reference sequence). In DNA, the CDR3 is TGTGCCACCAGCTTCCTATTAGGCACAGATACGCAGTATTTT. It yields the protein CATSFLLGTDTQYF.